This TCR beta chain was sequenced during a study of identical twins. The V gene's germline CDR1 is SGHRS and CDR2 YFSETQ. The CDR3 has 15 residues. V was pared by 4 bases and J by 6 bases, with 9 bases of the junction left unmatched. Study results and limitations: With monozygotic twins, out-of-frame TCR alpha sharing exceeded what models estimated.

Through template switching, a universal primer site was introduced, and the cDNA contained unique molecular identifiers. Each CDR3 protein is one row after TCRdb ran MiXCR on the 5' RACE reads. The sample carries fewer than 500,000 distinct CDR3 sequences, 13% to 15% recorded once. This clonotype was recorded a few times. Its target is unknown. This same sample was also taken into another study, of yellow fever vaccine responses in identical twins.

The chain joins TRBV5-1 to TRBJ2-4; 8 bases fit TRBD1. The source of this sequence is a woman between 18 and 29 years old in good health. Material for sequencing was CD4+ T cells sorted from blood. Here the CDR3 DNA reads TGCGCCAGCAGCCAGACAGGGGTTTATGGAAACATTCAGTACTTC. Its translation is CASSQTGVYGNIQYF.